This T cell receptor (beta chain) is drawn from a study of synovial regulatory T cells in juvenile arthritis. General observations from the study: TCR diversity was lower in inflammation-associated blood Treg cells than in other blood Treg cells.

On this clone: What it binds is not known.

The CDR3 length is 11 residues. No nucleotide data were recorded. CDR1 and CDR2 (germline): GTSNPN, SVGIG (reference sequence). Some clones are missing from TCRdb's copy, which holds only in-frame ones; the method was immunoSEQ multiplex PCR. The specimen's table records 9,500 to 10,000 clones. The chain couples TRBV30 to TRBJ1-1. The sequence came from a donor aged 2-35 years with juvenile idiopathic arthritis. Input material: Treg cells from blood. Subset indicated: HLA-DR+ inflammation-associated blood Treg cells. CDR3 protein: CAWRMNTEAFF.